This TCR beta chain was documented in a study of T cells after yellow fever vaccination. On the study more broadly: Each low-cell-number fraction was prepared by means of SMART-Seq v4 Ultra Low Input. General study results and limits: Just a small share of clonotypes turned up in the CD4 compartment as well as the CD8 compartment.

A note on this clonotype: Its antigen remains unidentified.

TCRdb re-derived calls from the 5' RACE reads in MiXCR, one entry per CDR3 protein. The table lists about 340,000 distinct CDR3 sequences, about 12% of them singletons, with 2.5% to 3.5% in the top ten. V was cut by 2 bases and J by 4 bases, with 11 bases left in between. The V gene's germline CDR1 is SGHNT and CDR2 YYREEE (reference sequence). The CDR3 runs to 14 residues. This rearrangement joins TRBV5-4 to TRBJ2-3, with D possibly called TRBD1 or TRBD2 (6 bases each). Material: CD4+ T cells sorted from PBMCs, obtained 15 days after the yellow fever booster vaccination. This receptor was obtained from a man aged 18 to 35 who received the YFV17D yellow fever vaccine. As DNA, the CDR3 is TGTGCCAGCAGCTTCAGGGGAGGACCAGATACGCAGTATTTT. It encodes CASSFRGGPDTQYF.